One and the same sample provided the 19 T cell receptor beta chains below, sequenced in a study of T cells after posttransplantation cyclophosphamide. The data were produced by immunoSEQ multiplex PCR, yet TCRdb's version contains in-frame clones alone and is incomplete. The sample includes 42,000 or so clones, around 91% of them seen just once. Cyclophosphamide on days +3 and +4 followed busulfan-fludarabine conditioning and a marrow graft. The specimen was PBMCs, collected 60 to 65 days after allogeneic stem cell transplant with posttransplant cyclophosphamide. The receptors come from a male patient over 55 who received an allogeneic stem cell transplant from a related donor and was CMV-positive. The T cells may come from the graft donor.

The CDR3: CASSLQASGANVLTF. CDR3 coding DNA: TGCGCCAGCAGCTTGCAAGCCTCTGGGGCCAACGTCCTGACTTTC. The chain recombines TRBV5-1 with TRBJ2-6; D uncertain. With 1 base removed from V and 0 bases from J, the gap between germline ends came to 5 bases. The germline CDR1 and CDR2 sequences are SGHRS and YFSETQ. This CDR3 spans 15 amino acids.

The V and J genes are TRBV27 and TRBJ1-2, with a tentative D call TRBD1 (6 bases). V was cut by 6 bases and J by 8 bases, with 13 bases left in between. The CDR3 extends over 12 amino acids. Germline lookup yields CDR1 MNHEY and CDR2 SMNVEV (reference sequence). The CDR3 region is CASRGRGLGYTF. CDR3 nucleotide sequence: TGTGCCAGCAGAGGAAGGGGGTTAGGCTACACCTTC.

The rearrangement joins TRBV2 to TRBJ2-3; 9 nucleotides agree with TRBD1. Germline V gene data show CDR1 as SNHLY and CDR2 as FYNNEI. Germline trimming cut 4 bases from V and 9 bases from J; bases unmatched to any gene: 5. This CDR3 is 13 amino acids long. This chain's CDR3 is CASSGTTGGTQYF. The CDR3 region has the DNA TGTGCCAGCAGTGGAACAACAGGGGGCACGCAGTATTTT.

This clone was detected a few times. The chain is built from TRBV6-1 and TRBJ1-1, with TRBD1 as a possible D gene (6 bases). Germline V gives CDR1 MNHNS, CDR2 SASEGT. This CDR3 comprises 15 residues. V was cut by 5 bases and J by 3 bases, with 16 bases left in between. The CDR3 sequence is CASSSHRAGDTEAFF. CDR3 DNA: TGTGCCAGCAGTAGCCACAGGGCCGGGGACACTGAAGCTTTCTTT.

The rearrangement joins TRBV9 to TRBJ2-5, with 10 bases identical to TRBD2. This CDR3 region has 15 residues. Trimming removed 5 bases from V and 1 base from J; junction bases left unmatched: 5. The V gene's germline CDR1 is SGDLS and CDR2 YYNGEE. CDR3 nucleotides: TGTGCCAGCAGTTTAGCGGGGGGCCTCCAAGAGACCCAGTACTTC. It translates to CASSLAGGLQETQYF. Complete variable domain (other parts from reference TRBV9 and TRBJ2-5): DSGVTQTPKHLITATGQRVTLRCSPRSGDLSVYWYQQSLDQGLQFLIQYYNGEERAKGNILERFSAQQFPDLHSELNLSSLELGDSALYFCASSLAGGLQETQYFGPGTRLLVL.

The gene calls are TRBV18 and TRBJ2-7, with 10 bases matching TRBD1. The CDR3 runs 16 residues. Germline CDR1 KGHSH, CDR2 LQKENI. Losses at the gene ends were 3 bases for V and 4 bases for J; bases not matched to a gene: 9. The chain's CDR3 is CASSPPKGTGVYEQYF. The CDR3 region has the DNA TGTGCCAGCTCACCCCCCAAAGGGACAGGGGTTTACGAGCAGTACTTC.

A few counts support this clone. The J gene is TRBJ2-1, the V gene TRBV27; 7 bases agree with TRBD1. CDR1 is MNHEY, CDR2 SMNVEV, per germline (reference sequence). This CDR3 region has 12 residues. The DNA of the CDR3 is TGTGTTGCACAGGGGCCCCTCAATGAGCAGTTCTTC. Residues: CVAQGPLNEQFF.

J is TRBJ1-4 and V is TRBV27; 7 bases are a match to TRBD1. The CDR3 length is 12 residues. The V gene end was trimmed by 5 bases and the J gene end by 8 bases; junction bases not matched to a gene: 2. The germline V gene has CDR1 MNHEY and CDR2 SMNVEV (reference sequence). The CDR3 loop is CASSPGGEKLFF. The DNA of the CDR3 is TGTGCCAGCAGTCCAGGGGGGGAAAAACTGTTTTTT.

This chain joins TRBV11-2 and TRBJ2-2; perhaps TRBD1 as D (5 bases). V was shortened by 1 base and J by 3 bases, with 9 bases between the two germline ends. From germline, CDR1 is SGHAT and CDR2 FQNNGV. This CDR3 comprises 15 residues. CDR3 bases: TGTGCCAGCAGCTTAGGGACACTGCACACCGGGGAGCTGTTTTTT. It is translated as CASSLGTLHTGELFF.

The chain carries TRBV2 and TRBJ1-1, with no clear D. The CDR3 runs to 14 residues. Trimming took 5 bases from V and 1 from J, leaving 11 bases between them. The germline CDR1 and CDR2 sequences are SNHLY and FYNNEI. The CDR3 sequence: CASSSAIPNTEAFF. DNA of the CDR3: TGTGCCAGCAGTTCAGCGATCCCGAACACTGAAGCTTTCTTT.

The chain is built from TRBV7-9 and TRBJ2-3; D unresolved. V lost 4 bases and J lost 2, with 19 bases in between. Germline V gene lookup returns CDR1 SEHNR and CDR2 FQNEAQ (reference sequence). There are 17 residues in the CDR3. CDR3 sequence (DNA): TGTGCCAGCAGCTCCTTCGAGGATCTTTCAAACACAGATACGCAGTATTTT. Translated: CASSSFEDLSNTDTQYF.

The chain carries TRBV30 and TRBJ2-5, with TRBD2 matching over 9 bases. Germline values: CDR1 GTSNPN, CDR2 SVGIG (reference sequence). Trimming at V came to 0 bases and at J to 1 base, leaving 3 bases not matched to a gene. This CDR3 spans 15 amino acids. DNA for the CDR3: TGTGCCTGGAGTGTATCGACTAGCGGCCAAGAGACCCAGTACTTC. Translated: CAWSVSTSGQETQYF.

This rearrangement joins TRBV21-1 to TRBJ1-1. TRBV21-1 is a recognized pseudogene. This CDR3 is 11 amino acids long. As DNA, the CDR3 is TGTGCCAGTAAAAAGAACACTGAAGCTTTCTTT. The encoded protein is CASKKNTEAFF.

The chain employs TRBV2 and TRBJ2-1; 8 bases align to TRBD1. Unmatched junction bases numbered 4, after V lost 7 bases and J lost 8 bases. CDR3 length: 12 residues. Germline V gene sequence: CDR1 SNHLY, CDR2 FYNNEI. CDR3 sequence (DNA): TGTGCCAGCAAGGACAGGGTCTATGAGCAGTTCTTC. This sequence encodes CASKDRVYEQFF.

This clone was seen just once. The V call is TRBV7-9, the J call TRBJ1-1; TRBD1 matches 8 bases. V shed 5 bases and J 7 bases; nucleotides not matched to a gene: 12. The germline V gene has CDR1 SEHNR and CDR2 FQNEAQ (reference sequence). The CDR3 consists of 15 residues. In nucleotides, the CDR3 is TGTGCCAGCAGCCTGGGACAGGAACGTAGGGGTGAAGCTTTCTTT. Its protein is CASSLGQERRGEAFF.

The genes are TRBV27 and TRBJ1-2; 8 nucleotides agree with TRBD1. V lost 0 bases to trimming and J lost 4 bases; unmatched junction nucleotides: 7. This CDR3 has 16 amino acids. Per germline, CDR1 MNHEY and CDR2 SMNVEV (reference sequence). CDR3 bases: TGTGCCAGCAGTTTATCGAGGTGGACAGGGACCTATGGCTACACCTTC. This translates into CASSLSRWTGTYGYTF.

DNA for the CDR3: TGTGCCAGTAGTTCCTCCCAATCGGTTATTAGCACAGATACGCAGTATTTT. Amino acid sequence: CASSSSQSVISTDTQYF. The chain carries TRBV19 and TRBJ2-3, with D unclear. V lost 5 bases to trimming and J lost 0 bases, with 18 bases between them. The germline CDR1 and CDR2 sequences are LNHDA and SQIVND (reference sequence). CDR3 length equals 17 residues.

The chain combines TRBV9 with TRBJ2-1; TRBD2 agrees at 12 bases. The V gene end was trimmed by 3 bases and the J gene end by 12 bases; junction bases not matched to a gene: 10. The CDR3 is 15 amino acids. The germline V gene encodes CDR1 SGDLS and CDR2 YYNGEE. CDR3 DNA: TGTGCCAGCAGCGAACTAGCGGGGGGAGACCTGGGGCAGTTCTTC. Amino acid sequence: CASSELAGGDLGQFF.

The chain employs TRBV30 and TRBJ1-2; tentative D call: TRBD1 (5 bases). The CDR3 has 13 residues. Germline-derived CDR1 and CDR2 are GTSNPN and SVGIG (reference sequence). Trimming took off 3 bases at V and 2 bases at J, with 10 bases between the two ends. CDR3: CAWSHTGNYGYTF. The CDR3, as DNA: TGTGCCTGGAGCCATACAGGAAACTATGGCTACACCTTC. The complete variable domain, with remaining parts taken from reference TRBV30 and TRBJ1-2, reads SQTIHQWPATLVQPVGSPLSLECTVEGTSNPNLYWYRQAAGRGLQLLFYSVGIGQISSEVPQNLSASRPQDRQFILSSKKLLLSDSGFYLCAWSHTGNYGYTFGSGTRLTVV.